The text below deals with one T cell receptor (beta chain). Its antigen is unidentified. The data were taken from a study of T-cell memory formation after mild COVID-19. About the study: There were largely donor-specific TCR clusters.

Whole-study findings and limits: CM and EM subsets held most contracting CD4+ clones; EMRA held CD8+ ones.

Constant-segment primers served in 5'RACE that generated TCR alpha and TCR beta cDNA libraries bearing sample barcodes and UMIs. TCRdb independently ran MiXCR on the 5' RACE reads; one entry per CDR3 protein. The table has around 100,000 distinct CDR3 sequences, about a fifth seen once. Sequenced sample: PBMCs or a T cell subset sorted from them (not recorded which). The receptor was isolated from a man aged 18 to 29 who had mild COVID-19 (a few samples of this study predate the infection). Cell type and time point are not known.

CDR3 loop: CASSETGSNYGYTF. The CDR3 DNA sequence: TGTGCCAGCAGCGAGACAGGGTCTAACTATGGCTACACCTTC. V gene TRBV9 combines with J gene TRBJ1-2, with 7 bases matching TRBD1. The CDR3 runs 14 residues. Germline V gene data show CDR1 as SGDLS and CDR2 as YYNGEE. Trimming cost V 3 bases and J 0 bases; bases outside gene matches: 2.